One and the same sample provided the 27 T cell receptor beta chains below, sequenced in a study of CD8 T cells in ankylosing spondylitis. Each CDR3 protein is one row after TCRdb ran MiXCR on the 5' RACE reads. The repertoire holds approximately 45,000 distinct CDR3 sequences, with 3.5% to 4% as singletons. Sequenced: blood, either unsorted or a sorted T cell fraction (not recorded which). These receptors were collected from a female donor with ankylosing spondylitis or in good health (not recorded which).

This clonotype was detected ten times or more. V and J are TRBV9 and TRBJ2-3; 8 nucleotides match TRBD2. Germline CDR1 and CDR2: SGDLS and YYNGEE. V lost 4 bases and J lost 5; bases outside the gene matches: 6. CDR3 length: 14 amino acids. CDR3 in DNA: TGTGCCAGCAGCAGGGTCGGGGGGGAAGATACGCAGTATTTT. This gives the protein CASSRVGGEDTQYF.

Ten or more counts support this clonotype. The chain employs TRBV9 and TRBJ2-5, with 7 nucleotides matching TRBD2. Germline assignment: CDR1 SGDLS and CDR2 YYNGEE. The CDR3 contains 15 residues. J lost 3 bases, V lost 4 bases, and 9 bases had no gene match. CDR3 sequence (DNA): TGTGCCAGCAGCCGGGGGGTAGCGGTTGAAGAGACCCAGTACTTC. As protein: CASSRGVAVEETQYF.

Ten or more counts support this clonotype. V and J are TRBV9 and TRBJ1-2; D gene unclear. Germline lookup yields CDR1 SGDLS and CDR2 YYNGEE. CDR3 length: 16 residues. Trimming removed 0 bases at V and 2 bases at J, with 14 bases between. CDR3 residues: CASSVGLGITNYGYTF. In nucleotides, the CDR3 is TGTGCCAGCAGCGTAGGGTTAGGGATAACAAACTATGGCTACACCTTC.

This clonotype showed up just a few times. The rearrangement uses TRBV9 and TRBJ2-1, with no clear D. CDR1 is SGDLS and CDR2 is YYNGEE in the germline V gene. The ends were cut back, 4 bases at V and 6 bases at J, with 14 bases in the middle. This CDR3 contains 14 residues. For the CDR3, the DNA is TGTGCCAGCAGCCTACAATCCCTGTCCAATGAGCAGTTCTTC. It encodes CASSLQSLSNEQFF.

This clonotype appeared many times. The genes are TRBV9 and TRBJ1-1, with a possible D match to TRBD1 (5 bases). Germline V CDR1 and CDR2: SGDLS, YYNGEE. This CDR3 spans 14 amino acids. The V end was cut by 2 bases, the J end by 4 bases, with 12 bases between. CDR3 in DNA: TGTGCCAGCAGCGTGAGTGCCCAGGGCACTGAAGCTTTCTTT. Translation: CASSVSAQGTEAFF.

The rearrangement joins TRBV9 to TRBJ2-2, with D perhaps matching TRBD2 (7 bases). Germline CDR1 is SGDLS and CDR2 is YYNGEE. The CDR3 is made up of 16 amino acids. The V end lost 2 bases, the J end lost 2 bases, and 13 bases lay between the germline ends. The CDR3: CASSVWGGPNTGELFF. CDR3 sequence (DNA): TGTGCCAGCAGCGTTTGGGGGGGGCCAAACACCGGGGAGCTGTTTTTT.

Ten or more counts support this clonotype. This chain connects TRBV24-1 to TRBJ1-1; 7 nucleotides match TRBD1. Per germline, CDR1 KGHDR and CDR2 SFDVKD. This CDR3 is built from 16 residues. Trimming at V came to 5 bases and at J to 1 base, leaving 9 bases not matched to a gene. CDR3 protein: CATSVPGGEPNTEAFF. Written as DNA, the CDR3 is TGTGCCACCAGTGTCCCAGGGGGAGAACCGAACACTGAAGCTTTCTTT.

In this sample, this clonotype turned up many times. This chain links TRBV9 with TRBJ2-7; D may match TRBD1 or TRBD2 (6 bases each). CDR3 size: 14 residues. Trimming pared 3 bases from V and 2 bases from J, leaving 12 bases between. Germline CDR1 SGDLS, CDR2 YYNGEE. CDR3 in DNA: TGTGCCAGCAGCGCCCTAGGGGGGACCTACGAGCAGTACTTC. As protein: CASSALGGTYEQYF.

This clonotype was detected only a few times. J is TRBJ2-3 and V is TRBV9; 8 bases align to TRBD1. The germline V gene encodes CDR1 SGDLS and CDR2 YYNGEE. Germline trimming cut 4 bases from V and 0 bases from J; bases unmatched to any gene: 7. The CDR3 covers 16 residues. As DNA, the CDR3 is TGTGCCAGCAGCAAACCGGGACAGGCGAGCACAGATACGCAGTATTTT. Its protein is CASSKPGQASTDTQYF.

This clonotype was recorded at least ten times. The rearrangement links TRBV9 to TRBJ2-7; perhaps TRBD2 as D (6 bases). This CDR3 has 16 amino acids. Germline values: CDR1 SGDLS, CDR2 YYNGEE. The germline V and J ends were trimmed by 0 bases and 7 bases, with 20 bases remaining between them. CDR3 sequence reads: CASSVDATRRGEEQYF. In nucleotides, the CDR3 is TGTGCCAGCAGCGTAGACGCAACACGGCGGGGTGAAGAGCAGTACTTC. Supplemented by reference TRBV9 and TRBJ2-7, the full variable domain reads DSGVTQTPKHLITATGQRVTLRCSPRSGDLSVYWYQQSLDQGLQFLIQYYNGEERAKGNILERFSAQQFPDLHSELNLSSLELGDSALYFCASSVDATRRGEEQYFGPGTRLTVT.

By frequency in the sample, this clonotype is medium-sized. The genes are TRBV9 and TRBJ2-5; D might be TRBD2 (6 bases). Germline CDR1 is SGDLS and CDR2 is YYNGEE. The length of the CDR3 is 14 residues. The germline V and J ends were trimmed by 6 bases and 5 bases, with 17 bases remaining between them. CDR3 nucleotides: TGTGCCAGCACCCCGGGACTGACTACGGAGACCCAGTACTTC. It yields the protein CASTPGLTTETQYF. The whole variable domain, remainder taken from reference TRBV9 and TRBJ2-5, is DSGVTQTPKHLITATGQRVTLRCSPRSGDLSVYWYQQSLDQGLQFLIQYYNGEERAKGNILERFSAQQFPDLHSELNLSSLELGDSALYFCASTPGLTTETQYFGPGTRLLVL.

At least ten counts were recorded for this clonotype. The chain links TRBV9 to TRBJ2-1, with TRBD2 identical over 8 bases. The CDR3 sequence is 16 residues long. CDR1 is SGDLS and CDR2 is YYNGEE in the germline V gene. The trim removed 4 bases at V and 4 bases at J, leaving 10 bases unmatched. The CDR3, as DNA: TGTGCCAGCAGCCCCGGGGGGGGTACTACATACAATGAGCAGTTCTTC. It codes for CASSPGGGTTYNEQFF. Combining the CDR3 with reference TRBV9 and TRBJ2-1 gives the whole variable domain DSGVTQTPKHLITATGQRVTLRCSPRSGDLSVYWYQQSLDQGLQFLIQYYNGEERAKGNILERFSAQQFPDLHSELNLSSLELGDSALYFCASSPGGGTTYNEQFFGPGTRLTVL.

Concerning this clonotype itself: Relative to the germline gene, one junction end is altered; a read error may explain this. The V gene is TRBV9, the J gene TRBJ2-1; 9 positions agree with TRBD1. Germline CDR1 is SGDLS and CDR2 is YYNGEE. This CDR3 comprises 15 residues. The CDR3 loop is CTSSTQGADYNDQFF. CDR3 coding DNA: TGTACCAGCAGCACACAGGGGGCGGACTACAATGACCAGTTCTTC.

This clonotype was detected ten times or more. The chain is built from TRBV9 and TRBJ2-1, with a possible D match to TRBD1 (6 bases). Looked up from germline, CDR1 is SGDLS and CDR2 is YYNGEE. V lost 0 bases, J lost 3 bases, and 7 bases lay in between. The CDR3 loop spans 14 amino acids. The DNA for the CDR3 is TGTGCCAGCAGCGTAGACAGGGTCTACAATGAGCAGTTCTTC. It translates to CASSVDRVYNEQFF.

This clonotype was observed a few times. The chain is built from TRBV9 and TRBJ2-3; 7 bases are a match to TRBD2. The germline CDR1 and CDR2 sequences are SGDLS and YYNGEE. V shed 2 bases, J shed 4 bases, and the junction held 13 bases outside the gene matches. The CDR3 has 17 residues. The CDR3 reads CASSVRGDLAAPDTQYF. CDR3 nucleotide sequence: TGTGCCAGCAGCGTGAGAGGGGATCTAGCGGCCCCAGATACGCAGTATTTT.

This clonotype is termed medium-sized. This rearrangement joins TRBV9 to TRBJ2-1; weak D call: TRBD2 (7 bases). Germline V gene data show CDR1 as SGDLS and CDR2 as YYNGEE. This CDR3 comprises 14 residues. Trimming removed 0 bases at V and 10 bases at J, with 14 bases between. The CDR3 DNA follows: TGTGCCAGCAGCGTAGAAGGAGGGGGGGGAGAGCAGTTCTTC. Amino acids: CASSVEGGGGEQFF.

By its share, this clonotype is medium-sized. This CDR3 reads CASSVGPGQGNEKLFF. CDR3 nucleotides: TGTGCCAGCAGCGTAGGACCGGGACAGGGAAATGAAAAACTGTTTTTT. The chain employs TRBV9 and TRBJ1-4, with 9 bases fitting TRBD1. The CDR3 runs to 16 residues. V shed 0 bases, J shed 5 bases, and the junction held 5 bases outside the gene matches. Germline V lookup: CDR1 SGDLS, CDR2 YYNGEE.

The sample holds many counts of this clonotype. This chain joins TRBV9 and TRBJ1-1, with TRBD1 identical over 9 bases. CDR3 length: 16 amino acids. With 0 bases clipped from V and 3 bases from J, the junction kept 6 bases outside the gene matches. Germline V lookup: CDR1 SGDLS, CDR2 YYNGEE. DNA of the CDR3: TGTGCCAGCAGCGTAGGGACAGGGGCGCTTCACACTGAAGCTTTCTTT. As protein: CASSVGTGALHTEAFF.

This clonotype appeared many times. The chain carries TRBV9 and TRBJ1-4, with D maybe TRBD1 (5 bases). The germline V and J ends were trimmed by 4 bases and 7 bases, with 23 bases remaining between them. This CDR3 is built from 17 residues. The V gene's germline CDR1 is SGDLS and CDR2 YYNGEE. The CDR3 nucleotides are TGTGCCAGCAGCCCGCACCTTCAGGGCCACGTTGGTGAAAAACTGTTTTTT. Its translation is CASSPHLQGHVGEKLFF.

The chain uses TRBV9 and TRBJ1-1; D gene ambiguous. The CDR3 runs to 15 residues. CDR1 is SGDLS and CDR2 is YYNGEE in the germline V gene. Trimming pared 5 bases from V and 0 bases from J, leaving 14 bases between. The CDR3 nucleotides are TGTGCCAGCAGTAGAGGAGGAAGCATGAACACTGAAGCTTTCTTT. This translates into CASSRGGSMNTEAFF.

Ten or more counts support this clonotype. This chain links TRBV9 with TRBJ2-7; a weak D match, TRBD2 (6 bases). With 4 bases removed from V and 9 bases from J, the gap between germline ends came to 17 bases. The V gene's germline CDR1 is SGDLS and CDR2 YYNGEE. CDR3 length: 13 amino acids. The CDR3 sequence is CASSSTGERRQYF. In nucleotides, the CDR3 is TGTGCCAGCAGCTCCACGGGGGAGAGACGGCAGTACTTC.

This clonotype was detected ten times or more. The chain links TRBV9 to TRBJ2-1; TRBD1 agrees at 8 bases. CDR1 SGDLS and CDR2 YYNGEE come from the germline V gene. The V and J ends lost 6 bases and 2 bases, in that order; junction bases with no gene match: 7. This CDR3 comprises 15 residues. The CDR3 is CASTQGQGTYNEQFF. The CDR3, as DNA: TGTGCCAGCACGCAAGGACAGGGAACCTACAATGAGCAGTTCTTC.

This clonotype was counted ten times or more. The V and J genes are TRBV9 and TRBJ2-1; 8 positions agree with TRBD1. Germline CDR1 SGDLS, CDR2 YYNGEE. The CDR3 totals 15 residues. V gave up 4 bases and J gave up 6 bases; unmatched junction bases: 9. CDR3 coding DNA: TGTGCCAGCAGCCCTCTGGGACAGGTACCCAATGAGCAGTTCTTC. Translation gives CASSPLGQVPNEQFF. The full variable domain, rest sourced from reference TRBV9 and TRBJ2-1, is DSGVTQTPKHLITATGQRVTLRCSPRSGDLSVYWYQQSLDQGLQFLIQYYNGEERAKGNILERFSAQQFPDLHSELNLSSLELGDSALYFCASSPLGQVPNEQFFGPGTRLTVL.

V gene TRBV9 combines with J gene TRBJ1-1, with D possibly being TRBD1 (5 bases). The V gene's germline CDR1 is SGDLS and CDR2 YYNGEE. The ends were cut back, 0 bases at V and 4 bases at J, with 13 bases in the middle. There are 15 residues in the CDR3. The CDR3 DNA follows: TGTGCCAGCAGCGTAGTGGCCCCGGGGGGCACTGAAGCTTTCTTT. It encodes CASSVVAPGGTEAFF. The full variable domain, with the rest looked up from reference TRBV9 and TRBJ1-1, is DSGVTQTPKHLITATGQRVTLRCSPRSGDLSVYWYQQSLDQGLQFLIQYYNGEERAKGNILERFSAQQFPDLHSELNLSSLELGDSALYFCASSVVAPGGTEAFFGQGTRLTVV.

Many counts were recorded for this clonotype. The V call is TRBV9, the J call TRBJ2-1; D is undetermined. Trimming took 4 bases from V and 5 from J, leaving 7 bases between them. Germline CDR1 is SGDLS and CDR2 is YYNGEE. The CDR3 is made up of 12 amino acids. In nucleotides, the CDR3 is TGTGCCAGCAGCCCCCGAAACAATGAGCAGTTCTTC. Protein sequence: CASSPRNNEQFF.

This clonotype has a count of ten or more. The gene calls are TRBV9 and TRBJ2-3; TRBD2 matches 9 bases. CDR1 SGDLS and CDR2 YYNGEE come from the germline V gene. The V gene end was trimmed by 4 bases and the J gene end by 0 bases; junction bases not matched to a gene: 6. This CDR3 comprises 16 residues. DNA for the CDR3: TGTGCCAGCAGCCCCCGGCGGGGGGGGAGCACAGATACGCAGTATTTT. It codes for CASSPRRGGSTDTQYF.

This clonotype occurred many times. The rearrangement links TRBV9 to TRBJ1-6; D possibly corresponds to TRBD1 (5 bases). The CDR3 runs 13 residues. Trimming took 3 bases from V and 5 from J, leaving 6 bases between them. From germline, CDR1 is SGDLS and CDR2 YYNGEE. CDR3 nucleotide sequence: TGTGCCAGCAGCGCAGGGCATAATTCACCCCTCCACTTT. Amino acids: CASSAGHNSPLHF. Full variable domain (rest looked up from reference TRBV9 and TRBJ1-6): DSGVTQTPKHLITATGQRVTLRCSPRSGDLSVYWYQQSLDQGLQFLIQYYNGEERAKGNILERFSAQQFPDLHSELNLSSLELGDSALYFCASSAGHNSPLHFGNGTRLTVT.